This T cell receptor beta chain was retrieved from a study of blood T cell repertoires in COVID-19. The repertoire was sequenced with immunoSEQ multiplex PCR; TCRdb's copy has only in-frame clones and lacks some. Here the sample spans nearly 30,000 clones, approximately 90% being singletons. V lost 3 bases and J 0 bases, leaving 6 bases between the germline ends. Germline assignment: CDR1 LNHDA and CDR2 SQIVND (reference sequence). There are 14 residues in the CDR3. The V call is TRBV19, the J call TRBJ2-1; D gene uncertain. Sample: peripheral blood. The origin of this receptor is a human donor in a cohort sampled during active COVID-19. The CDR3 DNA sequence: TGTGCCAGTAGTATTACCAGCTCCTACAATGAGCAGTTCTTC. It translates to CASSITSSYNEQFF.